Given below is one T cell receptor beta chain in context. Its specificity is not known. The CDR3 is 17 residues long. Between the trimmed V and J ends, which lost 4 bases and 0 bases, there was a span of 14 bases. Germline assignment: CDR1 SGHRS and CDR2 YFSETQ. The sample originates from a study of T cell responses to AZD1222 COVID-19 vaccine. General study points: Nearly half of spike-specific TCRs reportedly target variant regions that are unmutated in the B.1.351 and B.1.1.7 variants. Clonal diversity was possibly underestimated; the donors were predominantly white British and more often female. At baseline, seropositivity was found in only 5 to 7 AZD1222 recipients. No day 14 peak samples; only post-peak repertoires were characterized.

TCRdb's copy holds only in-frame clones and misses some; the assay was immunoSEQ multiplex PCR. This repertoire shows some 150,000 clones, almost 95% found once; its top ten account for about 3.7%. The origin of this receptor is an adult who received the AZD1222 COVID-19 vaccine. The sequencing here drew on peripheral blood, taken 28 days after the second AZD1222 dose. The V gene is TRBV5-1, the J gene TRBJ1-6, with D unresolved. The CDR3 DNA reads TGCGCCAGCAGCAAGGACGGATCCAGCTCCTATAATTCACCCCTCCACTTT. As protein: CASSKDGSSSYNSPLHF.